This TCR beta chain was captured by sequencing in a study of T cell responses to AZD1222 COVID-19 vaccine. This clone has only one observation. Libraries were prepared by immunoSEQ multiplex PCR; TCRdb keeps only in-frame clonotypes and omits some of them. The sample yields roughly 190,000 clones, approximately 90% seen once. This clonotype originated in an adult who received the AZD1222 COVID-19 vaccine. The sample in question was peripheral blood, obtained 28 days after the second AZD1222 dose.

This CDR3 is CASGLETGDSYEQYF. DNA for the CDR3: TGTGCTAGTGGTTTGGAAACAGGGGACTCCTACGAGCAGTACTTC. V usage is TRBV12-5 and J usage is TRBJ2-7; TRBD1 agrees at 7 bases. V was clipped by 1 base and J by 0 bases; unmatched bases: 3. The CDR3 is 15 residues long. Germline CDR1 is LGHNT and CDR2 is FRNRAP.